The rows below give T cell receptor beta chains drawn from one sample of a study of early T cells in non-severe SARS-CoV-2 infection. TCRdb re-called the 5' RACE reads with MiXCR, one entry per CDR3 protein. The profile covers approximately 84,000 distinct CDR3 sequences, with approximately 13% appearing a single time and about 6% taken by the ten largest. Material: whole blood. The source of these receptors is an adult who was a healthcare worker with PCR-confirmed SARS-CoV-2 infection or an uninfected control (not recorded which). Each CDR3 is given with its conserved first and last residue. D genes are given only for firm matches. Size values are once, few and many counts, or a class for expanded clones, and some rows have none.

NA,NA,TRBJ1-6,TRBV6-1,CASSSGGTNSPLHF,TGTGCCAGCAGTTCCGGGGGGACTAATTCACCCCTCCACTTT
few,NA,TRBJ1-1,TRBV7-3,CASSLSGANTEAFF,TGTGCCAGCAGCTTAAGCGGGGCGAACACTGAAGCTTTCTTT
few,TRBD1,TRBJ1-5,TRBV23-1,CASSHLDRGPDEPQHF,TGCGCCAGCAGTCATTTGGACAGGGGGCCCGATGAGCCCCAGCATTTT
many,NA,TRBJ1-2,TRBV6-6,CASSPRWSGWNYGYTF,TGTGCCAGCAGTCCCCGCTGGTCAGGGTGGAACTATGGCTACACCTTC
NA,TRBD2,TRBJ2-1,TRBV5-1,CASSLGLSGRARNEQFF,TGCGCCAGCAGCTTGGGATTGAGCGGGAGGGCCCGAAATGAGCAGTTCTTC
few,NA,TRBJ1-1,TRBV12-3/TRBV12-4,CASSLGGGGTEAFF,TGTGCCAGCAGTTTAGGTGGAGGGGGCACTGAAGCTTTCTTT
many,TRBD2,TRBJ2-3,TRBV10-1,CASSESGRTDTQYF,TGCGCCAGCAGTGAGAGCGGGAGGACAGATACGCAGTATTTT
NA,NA,TRBJ1-1,TRBV2,CASFPEGTNTEAFF,TGTGCCAGTTTCCCGGAGGGGACGAACACTGAAGCTTTCTTT
few,TRBD1,TRBJ1-4,TRBV29-1,CSVGNRGREKLFF,TGCAGCGTTGGTAACAGGGGGCGTGAAAAACTGTTTTTT
many,TRBD1,TRBJ2-7,TRBV28,CASRGQGSYEQYF,TGTGCCAGCCGAGGACAGGGCTCCTACGAGCAGTACTTC
many,TRBD1,TRBJ1-2,TRBV13,CASSPGQDYGYTF,TGTGCCAGCAGCCCGGGACAGGACTATGGCTACACCTTC
NA,TRBD2,TRBJ2-2,TRBV5-1,CVSSEISGSIGELFF,TGCGTCAGCAGCGAGATTAGCGGGAGTATCGGGGAGCTGTTTTTT
many,NA,TRBJ2-2,TRBV6-5,CASSYYPAPNTGELFF,TGTGCCAGCAGTTACTACCCAGCACCGAACACCGGGGAGCTGTTTTTT
many,NA,TRBJ2-3,TRBV12-3/TRBV12-4,CASRPGRGTDTQYF,TGTGCCAGCAGACCCGGTCGGGGCACAGATACGCAGTATTTT
few,NA,TRBJ2-1,TRBV20-1,CSANEGVANEQFF,TGCAGTGCTAATGAGGGAGTAGCGAATGAGCAGTTCTTC
NA,TRBD2,TRBJ2-3,TRBV11-2,CASRDSGGGPPDTQYF,TGTGCCAGCAGGGATAGCGGGGGCGGCCCGCCAGATACGCAGTATTTT
few,NA,TRBJ1-5,TRBV5-4,CASSADGFNQPQHF,TGTGCCAGCAGCGCCGACGGCTTCAATCAGCCCCAGCATTTT
few,NA,TRBJ1-2,TRBV18,CASSPRTLPTGYTF,TGTGCCAGCTCACCACGGACATTGCCCACTGGCTACACCTTC
many,NA,TRBJ1-3,TRBV6-5,CASSRKALTFGNTIYF,TGTGCCAGCAGCCGAAAGGCCCTGACCTTCGGAAACACCATATATTTT
NA,TRBD1,TRBJ1-2,TRBV20-1,CSAHRTGTNYGYTF,TGCAGTGCTCACCGGACAGGGACTAACTATGGCTACACCTTC
many,TRBD1,TRBJ1-1,TRBV20-1,CSAGDRGRSTEAFF,TGCAGTGCTGGTGACAGGGGGCGATCCACTGAAGCTTTCTTT
many,NA,TRBJ1-1,TRBV5-1,CASSLWGHKDTEAFF,TGCGCCAGCAGCTTGTGGGGGCACAAGGACACTGAAGCTTTCTTT
NA,TRBD1,TRBJ1-6,TRBV2,CASSGTGEGSPLHF,TGTGCCAGCAGTGGAACAGGGGAAGGTTCACCCCTCCACTTT
NA,NA,TRBJ1-1,TRBV9,CASSVEASPIMNTEAFF,TGTGCCAGCAGCGTAGAGGCCAGTCCAATTATGAACACTGAAGCTTTCTTT
many,TRBD1,TRBJ1-5,TRBV7-9,CASSHTGVNQPQHF,TGTGCCAGCAGCCACACAGGGGTCAATCAGCCCCAGCATTTT
many,NA,TRBJ2-5,TRBV5-1,CASSFMTGEQETQYF,TGCGCCAGCAGCTTTATGACAGGCGAACAAGAGACCCAGTACTTC
few,TRBD1,TRBJ2-7,TRBV29-1,CSVWTGGSYEQYF,TGCAGCGTTTGGACAGGGGGCTCCTACGAGCAGTACTTC
many,TRBD2,TRBJ2-1,TRBV20-1,CSARDPSSGDYNEQFF,TGCAGTGCTAGAGATCCATCTAGCGGCGACTACAATGAGCAGTTCTTC
few,NA,TRBJ1-1,TRBV27,CASSLRMGGTEAFF,TGTGCCAGCAGTCTCCGGATGGGGGGCACTGAAGCTTTCTTT
few,NA,TRBJ2-7,TRBV20-1,CSARPERPRVVTESYEQYF,TGCAGTGCTAGGCCAGAGAGGCCTCGAGTCGTGACGGAGTCTTACGAGCAGTACTTC
many,NA,TRBJ1-1,TRBV4-1,CASSQVDRPNTEAFF,TGCGCCAGCAGCCAAGTGGACAGACCGAACACTGAAGCTTTCTTT
many,NA,TRBJ2-1,TRBV4-1,CASSHGQDFRGDNEQFF,TGCGCCAGCAGCCACGGACAAGATTTCCGGGGAGACAATGAGCAGTTCTTC
many,NA,TRBJ1-6,TRBV5-1,CASSLVATAVSPLHF,TGCGCCAGCAGCTTGGTCGCGACAGCAGTTTCACCCCTCCACTTT
few,NA,TRBJ2-7,TRBV12-3/TRBV12-4,CASSFSRSYEQYF,TGTGCCAGCAGTTTCTCCCGATCCTACGAGCAGTACTTC
many,NA,TRBJ1-4,TRBV4-2,CASSQDLQGNEKLFF,TGTGCCAGCAGCCAAGATCTCCAGGGGAATGAAAAACTGTTTTTT
NA,NA,TRBJ1-6,TRBV7-9,CASSLVGALRSPLHF,TGTGCCAGCAGCTTAGTTGGAGCCTTACGTTCACCCCTCCACTTT
many,TRBD1,TRBJ2-7,TRBV7-8,CASSPTGRMHEQYF,TGTGCCAGCAGCCCGACAGGGAGAATGCACGAGCAGTACTTC
NA,TRBD1,TRBJ2-1,TRBV20-1,CSATGQGSYNEQFF,TGCAGTGCTACTGGACAGGGGTCATACAATGAGCAGTTCTTC
NA,NA,TRBJ1-1,TRBV29-1,CSVVGGDEAFF,TGCAGCGTTGTGGGCGGAGATGAAGCTTTCTTT
few,NA,TRBJ2-5,TRBV6-1,CASRVSDRETQYF,TGTGCCAGCCGGGTATCCGACCGGGAGACCCAGTACTTC
few,TRBD1,TRBJ2-3,TRBV9,CASSSRDRWTDTQYF,TGTGCCAGCAGCTCAAGGGACAGGTGGACAGATACGCAGTATTTT
few,TRBD1,TRBJ1-2,TRBV6-1,CASSPTGSYGYTF,TGTGCCAGCAGTCCGACAGGGAGCTATGGCTACACCTTC